This paragraph covers one TCR beta chain sequence. The antigen remains undetermined. Vbeta (60) and Jbeta (13) primers were used in the PCR. Repertoires were generated with immunoSEQ multiplex PCR, while TCRdb's copy carries only in-frame clones and drops some. Altogether 130,000 or so clones are present, 60% to 75% being singletons, with the ten largest covering just under 3%. The data were taken from a study of cytomegalovirus exposure and HLA in healthy donors. Overall study findings and caveats: Across all donors, roughly uniform sequencing depth was an assumption of the presence/absence analyses.

This CDR3 spans 15 amino acids. From germline, CDR1 is MNHEY and CDR2 SVGAGI. V was clipped by 4 bases and J by 7 bases; unmatched bases: 10. Sequenced material: PBMCs. V gene TRBV6-5 combines with J gene TRBJ2-1; 7 bases fit TRBD1. This clonotype was obtained from a middle-aged woman in good health and CMV-seropositive. CDR3 residues: CASSSDRAPNNEQFF. The CDR3 bases are TGTGCCAGCAGTTCTGACAGGGCCCCTAATAATGAGCAGTTCTTC.